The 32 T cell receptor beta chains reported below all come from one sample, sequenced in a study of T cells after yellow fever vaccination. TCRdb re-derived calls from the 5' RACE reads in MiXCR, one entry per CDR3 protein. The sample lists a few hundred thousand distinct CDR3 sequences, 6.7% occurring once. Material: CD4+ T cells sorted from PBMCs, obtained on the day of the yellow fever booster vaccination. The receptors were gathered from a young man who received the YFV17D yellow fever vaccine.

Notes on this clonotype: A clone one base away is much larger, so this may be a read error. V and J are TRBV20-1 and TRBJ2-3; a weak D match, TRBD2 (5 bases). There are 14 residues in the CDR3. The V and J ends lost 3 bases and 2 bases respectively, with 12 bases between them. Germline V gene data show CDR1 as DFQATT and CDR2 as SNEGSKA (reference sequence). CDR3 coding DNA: TGCAGTGCTAGTCCGGAGGTCCCCACAGATACGCAGTATTTT. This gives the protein CSASPEVPTDTQYF.

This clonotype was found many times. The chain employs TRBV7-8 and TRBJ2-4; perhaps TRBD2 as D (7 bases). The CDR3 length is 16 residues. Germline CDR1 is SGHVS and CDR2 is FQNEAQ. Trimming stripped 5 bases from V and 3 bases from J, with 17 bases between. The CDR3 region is CASSLGGGSGKNIQYF. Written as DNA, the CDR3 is TGTGCCAGCAGCCTGGGGGGGGGCTCTGGCAAAAACATTCAGTACTTC.

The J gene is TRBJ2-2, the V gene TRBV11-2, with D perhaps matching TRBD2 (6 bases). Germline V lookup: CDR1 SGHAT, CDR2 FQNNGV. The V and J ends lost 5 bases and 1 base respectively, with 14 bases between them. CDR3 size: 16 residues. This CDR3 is CASSPLGGVNTGELFF. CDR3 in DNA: TGTGCCAGCAGCCCTCTGGGCGGGGTGAACACCGGGGAGCTGTTTTTT.

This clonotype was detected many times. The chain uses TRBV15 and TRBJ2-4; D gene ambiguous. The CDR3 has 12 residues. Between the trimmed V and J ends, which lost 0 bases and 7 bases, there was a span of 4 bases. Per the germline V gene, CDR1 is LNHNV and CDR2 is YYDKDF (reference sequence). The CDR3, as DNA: TGTGCCACCAGCAGAGAATCTAACATTCAGTACTTC. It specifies CATSRESNIQYF.

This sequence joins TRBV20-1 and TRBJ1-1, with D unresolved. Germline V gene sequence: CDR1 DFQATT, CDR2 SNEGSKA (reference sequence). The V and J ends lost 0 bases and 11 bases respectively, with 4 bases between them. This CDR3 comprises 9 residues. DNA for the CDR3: TGCAGTGCTAGAGAGGAGGCTTTCTTT. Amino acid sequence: CSAREEAFF.

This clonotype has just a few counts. DNA for the CDR3: TGTGCCATCAGCAGGACAGGACCGGACGAGCAGTACTTC. Translated, it gives CAISRTGPDEQYF. The chain combines TRBV10-3 with TRBJ2-7; the match to TRBD1 covers 7 bases. After removal of 6 bases from V and 5 bases from J, the junction contained 7 bases not matched to a gene. Germline V gives CDR1 ENHRY, CDR2 SYGVKD. This CDR3 spans 13 amino acids.

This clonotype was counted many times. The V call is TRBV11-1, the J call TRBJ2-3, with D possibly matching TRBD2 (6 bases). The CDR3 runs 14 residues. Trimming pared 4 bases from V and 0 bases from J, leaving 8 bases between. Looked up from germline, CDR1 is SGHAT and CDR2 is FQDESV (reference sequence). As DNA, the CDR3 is TGTGCCAGCAGCTCCCGGGAGAGCACAGATACGCAGTATTTT. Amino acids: CASSSRESTDTQYF.

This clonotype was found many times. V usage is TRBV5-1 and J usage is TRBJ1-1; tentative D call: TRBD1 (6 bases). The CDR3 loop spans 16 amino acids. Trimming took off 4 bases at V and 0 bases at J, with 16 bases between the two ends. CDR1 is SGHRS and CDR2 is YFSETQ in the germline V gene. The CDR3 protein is CASSIEQGTMNTEAFF. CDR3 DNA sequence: TGCGCCAGCAGCATAGAACAGGGAACAATGAACACTGAAGCTTTCTTT.

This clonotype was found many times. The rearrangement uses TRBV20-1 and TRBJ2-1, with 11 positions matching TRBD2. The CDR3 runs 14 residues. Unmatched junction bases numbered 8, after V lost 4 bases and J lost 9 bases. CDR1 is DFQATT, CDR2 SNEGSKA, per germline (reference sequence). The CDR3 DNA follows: TGCAGTGCTAATGGGCTAGCGGGAGGTAGTGAGCAGTTCTTC. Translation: CSANGLAGGSEQFF.

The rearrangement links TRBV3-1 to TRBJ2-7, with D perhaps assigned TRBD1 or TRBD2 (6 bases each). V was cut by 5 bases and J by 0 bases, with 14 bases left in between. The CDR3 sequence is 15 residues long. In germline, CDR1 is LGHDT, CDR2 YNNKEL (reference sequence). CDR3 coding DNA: TGTGCCAGCAGCTCGGGGGCCTGGCACTCCTACGAGCAGTACTTC. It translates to CASSSGAWHSYEQYF.

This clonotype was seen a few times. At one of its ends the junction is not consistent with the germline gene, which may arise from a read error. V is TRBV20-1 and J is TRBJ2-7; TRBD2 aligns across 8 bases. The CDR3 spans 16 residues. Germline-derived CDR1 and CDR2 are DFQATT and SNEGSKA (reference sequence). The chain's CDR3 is CCARDSVGAGVYEQYF. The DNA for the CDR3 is TGCTGTGCTAGAGATTCCGTCGGAGCGGGAGTGTACGAGCAGTACTTC.

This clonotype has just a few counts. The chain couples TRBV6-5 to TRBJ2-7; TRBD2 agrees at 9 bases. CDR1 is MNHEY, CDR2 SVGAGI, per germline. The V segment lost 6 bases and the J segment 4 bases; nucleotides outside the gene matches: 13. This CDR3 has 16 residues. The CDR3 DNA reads TGTGCCAGCAGATACACCGGGGCTAGCGGGAAGTACGAGCAGTACTTC. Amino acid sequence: CASRYTGASGKYEQYF.

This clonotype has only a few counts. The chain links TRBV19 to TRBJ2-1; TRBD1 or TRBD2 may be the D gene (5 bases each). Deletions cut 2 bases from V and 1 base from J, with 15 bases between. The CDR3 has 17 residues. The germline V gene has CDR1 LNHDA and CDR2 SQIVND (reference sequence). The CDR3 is CASSIMGDGGSYNEQFF. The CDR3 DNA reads TGTGCCAGTAGTATAATGGGGGACGGCGGATCCTACAATGAGCAGTTCTTC.

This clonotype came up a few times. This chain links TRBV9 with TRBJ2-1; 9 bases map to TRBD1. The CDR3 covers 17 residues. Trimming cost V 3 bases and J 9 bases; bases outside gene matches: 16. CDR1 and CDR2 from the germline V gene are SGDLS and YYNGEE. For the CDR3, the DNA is TGTGCCAGCAGCGACCCGGGACAGGGAGATTTTTTTGGTGAGCAGTTCTTC. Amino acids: CASSDPGQGDFFGEQFF.

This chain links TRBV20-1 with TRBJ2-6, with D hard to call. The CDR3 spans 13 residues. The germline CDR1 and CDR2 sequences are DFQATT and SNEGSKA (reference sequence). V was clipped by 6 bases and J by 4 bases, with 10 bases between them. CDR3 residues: CSAPPRGANVLTF. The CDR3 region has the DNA TGCAGTGCGCCACCCCGCGGGGCCAACGTCCTGACTTTC.

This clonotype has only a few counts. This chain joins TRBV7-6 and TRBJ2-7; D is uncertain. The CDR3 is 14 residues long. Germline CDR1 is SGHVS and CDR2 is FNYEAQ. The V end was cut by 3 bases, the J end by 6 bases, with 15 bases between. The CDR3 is CASSLWTDHSEQYF. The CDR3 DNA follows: TGTGCCAGCAGCTTGTGGACCGACCATAGCGAGCAGTACTTC.

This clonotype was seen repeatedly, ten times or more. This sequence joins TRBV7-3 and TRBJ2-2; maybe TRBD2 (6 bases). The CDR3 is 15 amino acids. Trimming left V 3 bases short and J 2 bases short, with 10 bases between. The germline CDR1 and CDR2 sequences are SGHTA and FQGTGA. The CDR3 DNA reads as TGTGCCAGCAGCTTCCACGGGGGTAACACCGGGGAGCTGTTTTTT. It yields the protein CASSFHGGNTGELFF.

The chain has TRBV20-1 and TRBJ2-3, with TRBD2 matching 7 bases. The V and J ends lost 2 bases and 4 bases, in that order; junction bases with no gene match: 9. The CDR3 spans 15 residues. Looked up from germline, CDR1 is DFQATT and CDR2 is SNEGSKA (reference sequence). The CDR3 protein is CSARSAASGADTQYF. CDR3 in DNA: TGCAGTGCTAGATCAGCGGCTAGCGGTGCAGATACGCAGTATTTT.

Here the CDR3 reads CASSLRTSSSDTQYF. The CDR3 region has the DNA TGTGCCAGCAGCTTACGGACTAGTTCGTCGGATACGCAGTATTTT. The chain has TRBV7-9 and TRBJ2-3; 7 bases map to TRBD2. Germline values: CDR1 SEHNR, CDR2 FQNEAQ (reference sequence). The CDR3 has 15 amino acids. V shed 2 bases, J shed 6 bases, and the junction held 8 bases outside the gene matches.

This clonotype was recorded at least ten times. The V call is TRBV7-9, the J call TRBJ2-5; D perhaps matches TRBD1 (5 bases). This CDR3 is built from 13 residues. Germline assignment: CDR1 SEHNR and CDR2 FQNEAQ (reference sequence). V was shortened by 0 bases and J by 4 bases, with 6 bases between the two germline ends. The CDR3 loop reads CASSLAGVETQYF. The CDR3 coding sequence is TGTGCCAGCAGCTTAGCAGGGGTAGAGACCCAGTACTTC.

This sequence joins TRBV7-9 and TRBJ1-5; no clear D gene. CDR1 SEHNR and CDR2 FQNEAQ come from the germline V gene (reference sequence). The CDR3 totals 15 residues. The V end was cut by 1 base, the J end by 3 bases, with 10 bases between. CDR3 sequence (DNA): TGTGCCAGCAGCTTAGACCGGGGTGACAATCAGCCCCAGCATTTT. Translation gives CASSLDRGDNQPQHF.

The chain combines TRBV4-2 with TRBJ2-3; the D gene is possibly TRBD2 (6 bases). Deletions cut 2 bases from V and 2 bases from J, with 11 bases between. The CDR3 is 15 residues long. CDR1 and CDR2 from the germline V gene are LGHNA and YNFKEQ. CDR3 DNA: TGTGCCAGCAGCCAACGTAGCGGAACCACAGATACGCAGTATTTT. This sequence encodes CASSQRSGTTDTQYF.

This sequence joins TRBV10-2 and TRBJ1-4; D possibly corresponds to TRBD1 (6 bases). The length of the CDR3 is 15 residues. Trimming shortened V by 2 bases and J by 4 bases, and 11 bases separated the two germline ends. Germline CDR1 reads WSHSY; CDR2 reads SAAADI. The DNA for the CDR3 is TGCGCCAGCAGTGAGACTCGGACAGTTAATGAAAAACTGTTTTTT. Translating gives CASSETRTVNEKLFF.

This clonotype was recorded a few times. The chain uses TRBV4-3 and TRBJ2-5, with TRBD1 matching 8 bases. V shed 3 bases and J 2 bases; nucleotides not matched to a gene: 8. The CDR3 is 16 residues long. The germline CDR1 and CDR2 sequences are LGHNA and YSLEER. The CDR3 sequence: CASSQTHHRGQETQYF. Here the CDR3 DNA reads TGCGCCAGCAGCCAGACACACCACAGGGGGCAAGAGACCCAGTACTTC.

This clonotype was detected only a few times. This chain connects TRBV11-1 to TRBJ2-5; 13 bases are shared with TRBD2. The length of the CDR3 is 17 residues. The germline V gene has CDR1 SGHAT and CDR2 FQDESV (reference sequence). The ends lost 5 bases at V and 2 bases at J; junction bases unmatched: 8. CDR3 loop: CASSPGTSGIQQETQYF. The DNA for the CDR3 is TGTGCCAGCAGCCCGGGGACTAGCGGGATACAACAAGAGACCCAGTACTTC.

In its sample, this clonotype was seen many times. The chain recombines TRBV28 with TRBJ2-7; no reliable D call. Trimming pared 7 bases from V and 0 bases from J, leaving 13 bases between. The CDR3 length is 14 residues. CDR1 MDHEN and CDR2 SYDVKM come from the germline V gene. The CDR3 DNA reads TGTGCCAGCACCCCCCCGGTCAGCTCCTACGAGCAGTACTTC. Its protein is CASTPPVSSYEQYF.

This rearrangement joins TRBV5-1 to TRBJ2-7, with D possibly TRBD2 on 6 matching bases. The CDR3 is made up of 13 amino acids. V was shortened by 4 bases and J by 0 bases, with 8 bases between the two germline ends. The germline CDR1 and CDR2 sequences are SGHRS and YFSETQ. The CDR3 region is CASSRDFSYEQYF. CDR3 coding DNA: TGCGCCAGCAGCAGGGACTTCTCCTACGAGCAGTACTTC.

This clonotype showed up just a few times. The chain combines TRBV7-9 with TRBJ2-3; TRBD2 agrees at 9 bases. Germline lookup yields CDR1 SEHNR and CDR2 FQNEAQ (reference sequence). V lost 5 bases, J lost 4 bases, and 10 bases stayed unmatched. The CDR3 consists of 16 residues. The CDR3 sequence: CASSMTSGGGADTQYF. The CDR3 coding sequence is TGTGCCAGCAGCATGACTAGCGGAGGGGGGGCAGATACGCAGTATTTT. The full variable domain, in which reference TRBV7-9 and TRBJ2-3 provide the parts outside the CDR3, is DTGVSQNPRHKITKRGQNVTFRCDPISEHNRLYWYRQTLGQGPEFLTYFQNEAQLEKSRLLSDRFSAERPKGSFSTLEIQRTEQGDSAMYLCASSMTSGGGADTQYFGPGTRLTVL.

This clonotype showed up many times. The CDR3 is CASSDEGRGFTNIQYF. The CDR3 DNA follows: TGTGCCAGCAGCGACGAAGGCAGGGGTTTTACGAACATTCAGTACTTC. The V call is TRBV9, the J call TRBJ2-4; possibly TRBD1 for D (6 bases). V was trimmed by 3 bases and J by 7 bases, leaving 20 bases between them. The CDR3 length is 16 residues. The germline gives CDR1 SGDLS, CDR2 YYNGEE.

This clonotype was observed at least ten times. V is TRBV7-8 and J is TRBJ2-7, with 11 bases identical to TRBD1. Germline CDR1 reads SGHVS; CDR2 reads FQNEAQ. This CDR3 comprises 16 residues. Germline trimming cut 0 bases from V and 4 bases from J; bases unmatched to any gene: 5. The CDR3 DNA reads TGTGCCAGCAGCTTAGCGCCAGGACAGGGGGCTTACGAGCAGTACTTC. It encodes CASSLAPGQGAYEQYF. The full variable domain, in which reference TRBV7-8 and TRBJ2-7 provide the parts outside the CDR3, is GAGVSQSPRYKVAKRGQDVALRCDPISGHVSLFWYQQALGQGPEFLTYFQNEAQLDKSGLPSDRFFAERPEGSVSTLKIQRTQQEDSAVYLCASSLAPGQGAYEQYFGPGTRLTVT.

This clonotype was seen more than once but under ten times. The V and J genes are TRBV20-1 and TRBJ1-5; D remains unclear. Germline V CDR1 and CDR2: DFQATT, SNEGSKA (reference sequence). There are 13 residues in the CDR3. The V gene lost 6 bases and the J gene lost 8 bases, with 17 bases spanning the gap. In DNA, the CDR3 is TGCAGTGCCCCGGATAAACCGCGGGAGCCCCAGCATTTT. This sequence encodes CSAPDKPREPQHF.

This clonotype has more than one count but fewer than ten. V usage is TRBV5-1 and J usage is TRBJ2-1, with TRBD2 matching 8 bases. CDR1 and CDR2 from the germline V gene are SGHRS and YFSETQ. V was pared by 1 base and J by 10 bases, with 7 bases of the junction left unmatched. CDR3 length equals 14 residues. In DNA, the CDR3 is TGCGCCAGCAGCTTGACGGGAGGGTCCCAAGAGCAGTTCTTC. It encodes CASSLTGGSQEQFF. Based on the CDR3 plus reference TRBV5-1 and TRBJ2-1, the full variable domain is KAGVTQTPRYLIKTRGQQVTLSCSPISGHRSVSWYQQTPGQGLQFLFEYFSETQRNKGNFPGRFSGRQFSNSRSEMNVSTLELGDSALYLCASSLTGGSQEQFFGPGTRLTVL.